Listed here is a single TCR beta chain. Its antigen is not known. An end of the junction does not agree with germline; a read error may underlie this. Amplification used 60 Vbeta primers and 13 Jbeta primers. Some clones are missing from TCRdb's copy, which holds only in-frame ones; the method was immunoSEQ multiplex PCR. There are more than 95,000 clones in the sample; about three quarters occur only once, and 0.95% to 1.5% lies in the top ten. Among the donors, all were healthy bone marrow donors. This CDR3 is built from 14 residues. The germline gives CDR1 SEHNR, CDR2 FQNEAQ (reference sequence). This record comes from a study of cytomegalovirus exposure and HLA in healthy donors. Findings of the study overall: Some V segments (TRBV6-2 and TRBV6-3 among them) were excluded as indistinguishable. Highest at DRB1 and lowest at HLA-C, TCR association rates differed among HLA loci in a later analysis. The investigators catalogued about 170 TCR beta chains as cytomegalovirus-associated.

Sample: PBMCs. The chain recombines TRBV7-9 with TRBJ2-7, with 7 positions matching TRBD2. The TCR sequence derives from a female donor in good health and CMV-seronegative. CDR3 bases: TGTTCCAGCACCGCGGGAGCCGACTCCTACGAGCAGTACTTC. Translated: CSSTAGADSYEQYF.